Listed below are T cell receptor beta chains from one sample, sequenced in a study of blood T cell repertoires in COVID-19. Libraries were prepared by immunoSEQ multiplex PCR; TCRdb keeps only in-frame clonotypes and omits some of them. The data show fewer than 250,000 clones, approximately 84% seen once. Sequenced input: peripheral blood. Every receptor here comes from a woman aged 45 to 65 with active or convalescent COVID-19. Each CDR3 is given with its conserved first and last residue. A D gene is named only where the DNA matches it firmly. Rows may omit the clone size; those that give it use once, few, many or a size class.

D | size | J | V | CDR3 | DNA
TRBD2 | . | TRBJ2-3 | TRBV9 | CASSPTPSGAQYF | TGTGCCAGCAGCCCGACCCCTAGCGGGGCGCAGTATTTT
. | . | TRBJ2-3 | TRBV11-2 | CASSLDGTSTDTQYF | TGTGCCAGCAGCTTAGATGGCACCAGCACAGATACGCAGTATTTT
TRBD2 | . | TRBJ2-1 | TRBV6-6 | CASSSPGLAGDEQFF | TGTGCCAGCAGTTCGCCGGGACTAGCGGGAGATGAGCAGTTCTTC
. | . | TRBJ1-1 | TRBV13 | CASSKGQGNTEAFF | TGTGCCAGCAGCAAGGGGCAGGGGAACACTGAAGCTTTCTTT
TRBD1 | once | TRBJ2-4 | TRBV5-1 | CASSLYDRGENIQYF | TGCGCCAGCAGCTTGTATGACAGGGGAGAGAACATTCAGTACTTC
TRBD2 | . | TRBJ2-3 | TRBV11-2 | CASSRGRRRLAGVTDTQYF | TGTGCCAGCAGCCGAGGGCGGAGGAGACTAGCGGGGGTCACAGATACGCAGTATTTT
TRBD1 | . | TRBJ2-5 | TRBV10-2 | CATRQGSRQETQYF | TGCGCCACCAGACAGGGTTCTCGGCAAGAGACCCAGTACTTC
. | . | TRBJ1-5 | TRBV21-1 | CASSPRGGGHQPQHF | TGTGCCAGCAGCCCCCGTGGGGGGGGGCATCAGCCCCAGCATTTT
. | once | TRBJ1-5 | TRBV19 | CASSPPPVNQPQHF | TGTGCCAGTAGTCCTCCCCCAGTCAATCAGCCCCAGCATTTT
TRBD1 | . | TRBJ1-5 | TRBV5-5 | CASSLKDRGTQPQHF | TGTGCCAGCAGCCTAAAGGACAGGGGAACTCAGCCCCAGCATTTT
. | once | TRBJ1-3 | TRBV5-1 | CASSLEWGLSGNTIYF | TGCGCCAGCAGCTTGGAATGGGGGCTCTCTGGAAACACCATATATTTT
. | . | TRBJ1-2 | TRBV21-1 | CASSYSPGSPYYGYTF | TGTGCCAGCAGCTATTCTCCCGGGAGTCCTTATTATGGCTACACCTTC
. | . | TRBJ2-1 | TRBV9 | CASSVAFEQFF | TGTGCCAGCAGCGTAGCGTTTGAGCAGTTCTTC
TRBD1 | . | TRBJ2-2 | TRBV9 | CASSVEAHEQGAGGELFF | TGTGCCAGCAGCGTAGAAGCCCACGAACAGGGGGCAGGCGGGGAGCTGTTTTTT
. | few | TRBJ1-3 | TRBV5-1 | CASSPAGGTSGNTIYF | TGCGCCAGCAGCCCCGCGGGCGGAACCTCTGGAAACACCATATATTTT
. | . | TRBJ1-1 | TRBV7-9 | CASSLTYTNTEAFF | TGTGCCAGCAGCTTAACATACACGAACACTGAAGCTTTCTTT
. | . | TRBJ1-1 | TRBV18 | CASSTSPRVGTEAFF | TGTGCCAGCTCAACCAGTCCCAGGGTAGGGACTGAAGCTTTCTTT
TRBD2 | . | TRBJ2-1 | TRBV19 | CASSIVSGRPNEQFF | TGTGCCAGTAGTATAGTAAGCGGGAGACCGAATGAGCAGTTCTTC